This T cell receptor (beta chain) was identified during a study of blood T cells in healthy people across ages. This clonotype was seen many times. With a J-beta primer mix and a sample-barcoded 5' primer, a second PCR ran 7 to 11 cycles. TCRdb redid the calling of the 5' RACE reads with MiXCR, one entry per CDR3 protein. The sample holds about 1,500,000 distinct CDR3 sequences, approximately 28% seen once. The CDR3 contains 20 residues. V was trimmed by 2 bases and J by 1 base, leaving 24 bases between them. Germline assignment: CDR1 LGHDT and CDR2 YNNKEL (reference sequence). This chain connects TRBV3-1 to TRBJ2-4, with D perhaps matching TRBD1 (5 bases). The TCR originated in a woman in her 30s in good health. Material: blood. CDR3 sequence: CASSQRVQDIAALAKNIQYF. DNA for the CDR3: TGTGCCAGCAGCCAAAGGGTACAGGACATAGCTGCTCTGGCCAAAAACATTCAGTACTTC.